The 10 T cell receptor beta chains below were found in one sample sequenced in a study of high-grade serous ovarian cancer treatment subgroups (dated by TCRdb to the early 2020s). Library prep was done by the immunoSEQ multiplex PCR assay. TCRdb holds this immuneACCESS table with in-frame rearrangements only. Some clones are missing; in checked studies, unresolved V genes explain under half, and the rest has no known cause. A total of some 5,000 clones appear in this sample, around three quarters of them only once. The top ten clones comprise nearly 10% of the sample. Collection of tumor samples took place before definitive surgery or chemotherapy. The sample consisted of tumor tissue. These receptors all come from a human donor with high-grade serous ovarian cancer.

CDR3 amino acids: CASSPTLITQYF. The CDR3 DNA follows: TGTGCCAGCAGTCCGACCCTAATTACGCAGTATTTT. The chain combines TRBV7-2 with TRBJ2-3; D is ambiguous. The CDR3 is made up of 12 amino acids. Trimming removed 6 bases from V and 8 bases from J, with 12 bases in between. Germline CDR1 reads SGHTA; CDR2 reads FQGNSA.

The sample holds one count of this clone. The CDR3 DNA reads TGTGCCAGCAGCGTAGGGCTAGGAGAGTACAATGAGCAGTTCTTC. Its protein product is CASSVGLGEYNEQFF. J is TRBJ2-1 and V is TRBV9; no clear D gene. CDR1 SGDLS and CDR2 YYNGEE come from the germline V gene. There are 15 residues in the CDR3. V was shortened by 0 bases and J by 4 bases, with 11 bases between the two germline ends.

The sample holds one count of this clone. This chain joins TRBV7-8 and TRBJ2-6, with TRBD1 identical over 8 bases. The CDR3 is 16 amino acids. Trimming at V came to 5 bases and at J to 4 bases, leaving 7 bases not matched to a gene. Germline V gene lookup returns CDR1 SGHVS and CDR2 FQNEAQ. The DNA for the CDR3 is TGTGCCAGCAGCAGGCTCAGGGGGCCCGGGGCCAACGTCCTGACTTTC. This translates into CASSRLRGPGANVLTF.

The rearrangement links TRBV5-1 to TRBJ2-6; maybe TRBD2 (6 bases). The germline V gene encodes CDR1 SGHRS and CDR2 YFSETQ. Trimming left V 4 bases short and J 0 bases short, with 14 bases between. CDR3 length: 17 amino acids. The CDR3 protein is CASSPLMGGSGANVLTF. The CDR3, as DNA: TGCGCCAGCAGCCCGCTTATGGGGGGCTCTGGGGCCAACGTCCTGACTTTC.

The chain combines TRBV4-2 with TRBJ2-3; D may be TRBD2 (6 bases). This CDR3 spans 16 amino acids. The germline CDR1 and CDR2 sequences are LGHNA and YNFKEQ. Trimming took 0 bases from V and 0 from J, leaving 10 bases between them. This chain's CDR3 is CASSQDPGTSTDTQYF. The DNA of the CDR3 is TGTGCCAGCAGCCAAGATCCGGGGACTAGCACAGATACGCAGTATTTT.

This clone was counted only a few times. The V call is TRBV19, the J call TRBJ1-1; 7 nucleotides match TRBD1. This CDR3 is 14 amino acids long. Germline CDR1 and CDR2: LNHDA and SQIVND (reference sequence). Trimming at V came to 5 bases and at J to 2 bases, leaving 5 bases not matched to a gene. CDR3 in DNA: TGTGCCAGTAGTCTTGGGACAGTCAACACTGAAGCTTTCTTT. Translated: CASSLGTVNTEAFF.

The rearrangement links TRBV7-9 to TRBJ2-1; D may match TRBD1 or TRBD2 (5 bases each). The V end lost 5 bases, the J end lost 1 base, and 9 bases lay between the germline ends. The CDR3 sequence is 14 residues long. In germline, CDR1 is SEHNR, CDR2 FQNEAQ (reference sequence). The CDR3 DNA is TGTGCCAGCAGCATAGGGGAGTCCTACAATGAGCAGTTCTTC. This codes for CASSIGESYNEQFF.

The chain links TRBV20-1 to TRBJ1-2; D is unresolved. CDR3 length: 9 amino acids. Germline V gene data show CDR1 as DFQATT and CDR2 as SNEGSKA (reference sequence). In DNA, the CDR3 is TGCAGCGCAGAGTATGGCTACACCTTC. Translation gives CSAEYGYTF.

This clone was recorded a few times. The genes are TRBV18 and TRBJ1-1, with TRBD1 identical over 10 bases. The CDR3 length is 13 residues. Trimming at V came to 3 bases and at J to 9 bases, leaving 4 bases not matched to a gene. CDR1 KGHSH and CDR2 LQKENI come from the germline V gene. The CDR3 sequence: CASSPETGGKAFF. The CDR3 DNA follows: TGTGCCAGCTCACCTGAGACAGGGGGCAAAGCTTTCTTT.

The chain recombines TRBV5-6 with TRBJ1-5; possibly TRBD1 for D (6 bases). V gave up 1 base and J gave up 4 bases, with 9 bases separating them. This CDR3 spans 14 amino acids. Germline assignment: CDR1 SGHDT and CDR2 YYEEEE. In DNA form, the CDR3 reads TGTGCCAGCAGCTTGACAGGGTCTAATCAGCCCCAGCATTTT. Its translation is CASSLTGSNQPQHF.